This TCR beta chain derives from a study of blood T cell repertoires in COVID-19. The wider study: Samples representing acute and convalescent COVID-19 were sourced from the United States, Italy and Spain. T cells, B-cell-depleted T cells, or PBMCs supplied cDNA or gDNA.

Authors' methods: Estimation of nucleated cell counts relied on the amplification of reference gene primers. Produced via immunoSEQ multiplex PCR; TCRdb's table is partial and in-frame only. For V, J and clone size, that table is used; D and trimming come from the DNA. The profile covers approximately 69,000 clones, with roughly 83% appearing a single time and about 20% taken by the ten largest. The CDR3 covers 13 residues. Germline V lookup: CDR1 LNHDA, CDR2 SQIVND (reference sequence). The V end lost 2 bases, the J end lost 1 base, and 6 bases lay between the germline ends. This clone turned up a few times.

Material for sequencing was peripheral blood. The receptor was derived from an elderly woman with acute or convalescent COVID-19. V and J are TRBV19 and TRBJ2-7; no firm D call. The CDR3 region has the DNA TGTGCCAGTAGTATACAGGCTTCCTACGAGCAGTACTTC. This sequence encodes CASSIQASYEQYF.